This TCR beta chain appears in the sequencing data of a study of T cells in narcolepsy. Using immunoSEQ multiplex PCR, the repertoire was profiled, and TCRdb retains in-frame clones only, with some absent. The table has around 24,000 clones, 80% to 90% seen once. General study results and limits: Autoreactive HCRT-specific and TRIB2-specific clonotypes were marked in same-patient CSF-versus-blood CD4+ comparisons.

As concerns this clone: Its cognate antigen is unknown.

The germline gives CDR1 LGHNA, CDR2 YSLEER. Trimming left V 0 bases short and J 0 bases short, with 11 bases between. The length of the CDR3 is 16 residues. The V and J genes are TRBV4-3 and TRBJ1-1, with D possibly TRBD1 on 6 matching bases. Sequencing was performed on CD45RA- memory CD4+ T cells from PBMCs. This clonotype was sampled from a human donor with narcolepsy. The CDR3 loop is CASSQDRRGMNTEAFF. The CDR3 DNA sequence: TGCGCCAGCAGCCAAGATCGTAGGGGGATGAACACTGAAGCTTTCTTT.